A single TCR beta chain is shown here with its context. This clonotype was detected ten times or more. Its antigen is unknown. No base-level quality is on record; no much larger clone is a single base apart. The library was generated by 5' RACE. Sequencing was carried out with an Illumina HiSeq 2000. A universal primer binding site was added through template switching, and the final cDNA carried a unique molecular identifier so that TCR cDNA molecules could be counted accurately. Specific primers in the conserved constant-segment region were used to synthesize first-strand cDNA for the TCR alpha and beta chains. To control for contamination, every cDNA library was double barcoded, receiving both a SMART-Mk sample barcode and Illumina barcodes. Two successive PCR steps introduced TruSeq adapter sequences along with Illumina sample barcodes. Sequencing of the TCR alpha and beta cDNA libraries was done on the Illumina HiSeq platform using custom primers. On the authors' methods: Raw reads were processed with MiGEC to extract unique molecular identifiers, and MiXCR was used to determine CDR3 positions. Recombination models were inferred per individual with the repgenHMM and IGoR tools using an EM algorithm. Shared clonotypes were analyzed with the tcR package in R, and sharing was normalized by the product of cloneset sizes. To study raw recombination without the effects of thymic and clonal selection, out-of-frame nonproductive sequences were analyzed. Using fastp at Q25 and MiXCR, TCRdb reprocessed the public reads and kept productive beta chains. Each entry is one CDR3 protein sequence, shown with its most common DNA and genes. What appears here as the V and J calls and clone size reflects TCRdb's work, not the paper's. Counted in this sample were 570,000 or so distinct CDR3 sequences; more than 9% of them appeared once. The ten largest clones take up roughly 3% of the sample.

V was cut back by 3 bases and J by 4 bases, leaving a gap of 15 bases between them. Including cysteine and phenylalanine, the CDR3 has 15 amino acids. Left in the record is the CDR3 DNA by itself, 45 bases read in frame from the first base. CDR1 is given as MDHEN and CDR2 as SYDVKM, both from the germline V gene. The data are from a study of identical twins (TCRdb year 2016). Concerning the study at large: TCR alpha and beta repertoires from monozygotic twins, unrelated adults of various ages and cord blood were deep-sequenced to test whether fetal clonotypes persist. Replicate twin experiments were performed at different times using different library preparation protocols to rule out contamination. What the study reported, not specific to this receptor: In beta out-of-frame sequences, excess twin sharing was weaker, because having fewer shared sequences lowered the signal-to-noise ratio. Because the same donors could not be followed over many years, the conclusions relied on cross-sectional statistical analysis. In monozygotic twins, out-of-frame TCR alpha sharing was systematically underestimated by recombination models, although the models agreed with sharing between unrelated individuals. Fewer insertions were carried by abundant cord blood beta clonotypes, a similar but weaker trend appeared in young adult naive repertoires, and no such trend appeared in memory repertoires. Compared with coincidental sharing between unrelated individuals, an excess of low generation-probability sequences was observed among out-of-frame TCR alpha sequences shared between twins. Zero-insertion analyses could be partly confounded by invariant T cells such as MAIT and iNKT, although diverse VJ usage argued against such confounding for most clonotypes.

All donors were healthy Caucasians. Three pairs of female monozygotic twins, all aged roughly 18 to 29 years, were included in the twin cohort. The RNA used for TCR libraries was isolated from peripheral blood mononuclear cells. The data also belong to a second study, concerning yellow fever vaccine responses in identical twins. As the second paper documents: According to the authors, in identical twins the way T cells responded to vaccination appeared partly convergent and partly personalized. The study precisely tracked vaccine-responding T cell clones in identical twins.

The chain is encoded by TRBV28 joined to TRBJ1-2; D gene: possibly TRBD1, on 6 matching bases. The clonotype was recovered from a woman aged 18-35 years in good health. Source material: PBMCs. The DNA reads TGTGCCAGCAGTTTGACAGGTTCCTATGGCTATGGCTACACCTTC. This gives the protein CASSLTGSYGYGYTF.